A selection of T cell receptor beta chains follows, all from one sample in a study of T cell responses to AZD1222 COVID-19 vaccine. The table came from immunoSEQ multiplex PCR; TCRdb's copy has only in-frame clones and leaves some out. The sample yields more than 150,000 clones, around 92% seen once. Sequences were derived from peripheral blood, sampled on day 0 of AZD1222 vaccination. These receptors were collected from an adult in good health. Each CDR3 is given with its conserved first and last residue. A D gene is named only where the DNA matches it firmly. Clone size is stated in some rows and not others, as once, few, many or a class when expanded.

J gene,V gene,clone size,D gene,CDR3 length,CDR3 DNA,CDR3 protein
TRBJ1-4,TRBV28,NA,NA,14,TGTGCCAGCAGTCCCGCGGGGAAGGATGAAAAACTGTTTTTT,CASSPAGKDEKLFF
TRBJ1-5,TRBV11-2,NA,TRBD1,14,TGTGCCAGCAGCTTAGACCCAGGGGGTCAGCCCCAGCATTTT,CASSLDPGGQPQHF
TRBJ1-6,TRBV2,NA,NA,13,TGTGCCAGCAGGGGGGACGGAGGGACACCCCTCCACTTT,CASRGDGGTPLHF
TRBJ2-1,TRBV7-8,NA,TRBD2,18,TGTGCCAGCAGCTTATCTTTTAGACTAGCGGTTTCCTACAATGAGCAGTTCTTC,CASSLSFRLAVSYNEQFF
TRBJ2-3,TRBV9,NA,TRBD2,16,TGTGCCAGCAGCGCCAGCGGGAGGAGTCTCACAGATACGCAGTATTTT,CASSASGRSLTDTQYF
TRBJ1-2,TRBV5-4,NA,TRBD1,14,TGTGCCAGCAGCAGAGGGGGCCAGGACTATGGCTACACCTTC,CASSRGGQDYGYTF
TRBJ2-3,TRBV30,NA,NA,14,TGTGCCTGGAGTGAAAAAACTGGCACAGATACGCAGTATTTT,CAWSEKTGTDTQYF
TRBJ2-3,TRBV24-1,NA,TRBD1,16,TGTGCCACCAGTGATGGACAGGGTGAAGTCACAGATACGCAGTATTTT,CATSDGQGEVTDTQYF
TRBJ2-3,TRBV9,NA,NA,15,TGTGCCAGCAGCGTAGTCGAGGGGATCACAGATACGCAGTATTTT,CASSVVEGITDTQYF
TRBJ1-1,TRBV27,NA,TRBD1,15,TGTGCCAGCAGTTTATCAAACAGGGGGAGCACTGAAGCTTTCTTT,CASSLSNRGSTEAFF
TRBJ2-7,TRBV28,once,TRBD2,17,TGTGCCAGCAGTCCCATTCCGGGACTAGCGGGACCATACGAGCAGTACTTC,CASSPIPGLAGPYEQYF